What follows describes a single T cell receptor (beta chain). The data derive from a study of CD8 T cells in Susac syndrome. Random hexamers served to reverse transcribe about 0.45 to 1 ug RNA. TCRdb used MiXCR to reprocess the immunoSEQ multiplex PCR reads, holding one entry per CDR3 protein. The sample consists of approximately 190,000 distinct CDR3 sequences, about 95% of them appearing once. The sequence derives from a human donor with multiple sclerosis. Sequencing input: CD4+ T cells from PBMCs.

In nucleotides, the CDR3 is TGTGCCAGCAGCTTAAATTCAGACGAGCAGTACTTC. Its translation: CASSLNSDEQYF. The chain employs TRBV7-9 and TRBJ2-7; no clear D. V gave up 2 bases and J gave up 5 bases, with 7 bases separating them. The germline V gene encodes CDR1 SEHNR and CDR2 FQNEAQ (reference sequence). This CDR3 is built from 12 residues.